The T cell receptor (beta chain) under discussion was sequenced for a study of human T cells and chemical hapten exposure. The overall study: A 2 cm by 2 cm inner upper arm patch received 2% DPC for sensitization. General study results and limits: The count of PT1 expanded TCRs correlated positively with patch test score. There was alopecia in the donors, so their immune response may differ from that of healthy people.

A note on this clonotype: No antigen is known for it.

As processed by the authors: Sample TCR totals centred on a median of about 92,000, ranging about 20,000 to 690,600. TCRdb reprocessed the RACE reads via MiXCR and lists one record per CDR3 protein. V and J calls and clone size were set by TCRdb, not the authors. The sample gives some 110,000 distinct CDR3 sequences, approximately 36% of which show up once; around 2.5% is in the top ten. Time point described: patch test 3, about 24 weeks after DPC sensitization. Indicated treatment: therapeutic diphenylcyclopropenone sensitization with weekly scalp DPC. The receptor was derived from a middle-aged man with alopecia areata. Some clones in this sample may be carry-over from other donors' samples. The material sequenced was whole blood, taken in connection with sensitization to the hapten diphenylcyclopropenone (DPC).

The CDR3 spells CASSLAGVESDTQYF. CDR3 nucleotides: TGTGCCAGCAGCTTAGCGGGAGTTGAATCAGATACGCAGTATTTT. The chain combines TRBV7-2 with TRBJ2-3, with a tentative D call TRBD2 (5 bases). The CDR3 runs 15 residues. Germline CDR1 SGHTA, CDR2 FQGNSA. Trimming removed 0 bases from V and 4 bases from J, with 11 bases in between.